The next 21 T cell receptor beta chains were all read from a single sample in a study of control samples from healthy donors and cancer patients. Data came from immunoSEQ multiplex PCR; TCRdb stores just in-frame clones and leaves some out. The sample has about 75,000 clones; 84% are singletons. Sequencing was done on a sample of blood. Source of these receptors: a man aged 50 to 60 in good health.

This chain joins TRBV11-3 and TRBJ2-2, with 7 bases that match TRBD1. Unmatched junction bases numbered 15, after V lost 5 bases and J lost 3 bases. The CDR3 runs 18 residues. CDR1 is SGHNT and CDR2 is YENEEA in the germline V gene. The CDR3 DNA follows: TGTGCCAGCAGCCCTCCCCAAGACAGGGTGGGGTACACCGGGGAGCTGTTTTTT. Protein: CASSPPQDRVGYTGELFF.

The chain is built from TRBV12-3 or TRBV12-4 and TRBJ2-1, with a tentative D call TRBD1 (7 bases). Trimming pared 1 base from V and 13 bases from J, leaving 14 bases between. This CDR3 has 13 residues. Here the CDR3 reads CASSLGGGTAQFF. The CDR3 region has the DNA TGTGCCAGCAGTTTAGGGGGCGGGACAGCTCAGTTCTTC.

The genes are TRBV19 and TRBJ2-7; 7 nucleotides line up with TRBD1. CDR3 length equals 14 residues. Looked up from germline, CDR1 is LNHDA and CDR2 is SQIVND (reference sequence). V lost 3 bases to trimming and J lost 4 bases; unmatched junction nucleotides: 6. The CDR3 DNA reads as TGTGCCAGTAGTATCGGGACAGTCGGGTACGAGCAGTACTTC. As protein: CASSIGTVGYEQYF. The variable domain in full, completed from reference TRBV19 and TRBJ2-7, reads DGGITQSPKYLFRKEGQNVTLSCEQNLNHDAMYWYRQDPGQGLRLIYYSQIVNDFQKGDIAEGYSVSREKKESFPLTVTSAQKNPTAFYLCASSIGTVGYEQYFGPGTRLTVT.

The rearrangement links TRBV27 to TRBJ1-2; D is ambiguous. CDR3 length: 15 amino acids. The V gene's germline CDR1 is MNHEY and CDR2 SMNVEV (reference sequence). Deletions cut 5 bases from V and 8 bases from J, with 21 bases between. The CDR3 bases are TGTGCCAGCAGTCAATTCAGCGGGAGTGATAGGGGCTACACCTTC. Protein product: CASSQFSGSDRGYTF.

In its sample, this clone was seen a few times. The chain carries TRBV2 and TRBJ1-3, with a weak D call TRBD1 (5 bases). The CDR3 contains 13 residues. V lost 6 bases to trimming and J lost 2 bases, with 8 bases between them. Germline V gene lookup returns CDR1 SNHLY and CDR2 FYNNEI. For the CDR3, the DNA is TGTGCCAGCAGAAAGGGGACTGGAAACACCATATATTTT. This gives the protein CASRKGTGNTIYF.

The CDR3 loop is CASSSPTWAVNTEAFF. The CDR3 nucleotides are TGTGCCAGTAGTAGCCCTACGTGGGCAGTGAACACTGAAGCTTTCTTT. The chain carries TRBV19 and TRBJ1-1; D gene uncertain. This CDR3 is 16 amino acids long. Trimming shortened V by 4 bases and J by 0 bases, and 15 bases separated the two germline ends. Germline CDR1 is LNHDA and CDR2 is SQIVND (reference sequence).

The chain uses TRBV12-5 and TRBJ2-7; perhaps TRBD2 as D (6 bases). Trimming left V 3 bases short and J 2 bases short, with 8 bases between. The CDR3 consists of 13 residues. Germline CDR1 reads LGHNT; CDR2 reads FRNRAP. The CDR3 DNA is TGTGCTAGTGGTTTTGGGGGGACCTACGAGCAGTACTTC. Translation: CASGFGGTYEQYF.

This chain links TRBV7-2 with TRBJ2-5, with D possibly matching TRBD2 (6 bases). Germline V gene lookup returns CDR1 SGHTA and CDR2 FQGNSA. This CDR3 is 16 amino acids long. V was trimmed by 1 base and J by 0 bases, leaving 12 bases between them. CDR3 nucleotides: TGTGCCAGCAGCTTAGATAGCGGACTGTACCAAGAGACCCAGTACTTC. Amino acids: CASSLDSGLYQETQYF. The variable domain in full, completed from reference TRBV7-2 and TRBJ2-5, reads GAGVSQSPSNKVTEKGKDVELRCDPISGHTALYWYRQSLGQGLEFLIYFQGNSAPDKSGLPSDRFSAERTGGSVSTLTIQRTQQEDSAVYLCASSLDSGLYQETQYFGPGTRLLVL.

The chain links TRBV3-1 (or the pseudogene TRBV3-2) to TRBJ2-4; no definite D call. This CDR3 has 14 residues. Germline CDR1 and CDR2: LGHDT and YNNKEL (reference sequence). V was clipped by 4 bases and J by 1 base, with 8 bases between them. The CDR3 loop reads CASSPPGAKNIQYF. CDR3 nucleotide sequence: TGTGCCAGCAGCCCCCCCGGGGCCAAAAACATTCAGTACTTC.

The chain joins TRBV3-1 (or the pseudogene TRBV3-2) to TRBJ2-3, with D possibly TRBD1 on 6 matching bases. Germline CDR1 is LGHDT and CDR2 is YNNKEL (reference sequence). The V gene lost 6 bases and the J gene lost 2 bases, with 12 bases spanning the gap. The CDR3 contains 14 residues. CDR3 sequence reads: CASSPGTHTDTQYF. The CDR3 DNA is TGTGCCAGCAGTCCCGGGACACACACAGATACGCAGTATTTT.

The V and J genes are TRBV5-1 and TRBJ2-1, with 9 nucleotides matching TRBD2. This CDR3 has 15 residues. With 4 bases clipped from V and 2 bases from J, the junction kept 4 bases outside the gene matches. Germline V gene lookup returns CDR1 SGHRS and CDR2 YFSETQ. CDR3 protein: CASSGSSGAYNEQFF. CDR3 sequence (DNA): TGCGCCAGCAGCGGATCTAGCGGGGCCTACAATGAGCAGTTCTTC. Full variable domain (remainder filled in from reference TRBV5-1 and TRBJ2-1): KAGVTQTPRYLIKTRGQQVTLSCSPISGHRSVSWYQQTPGQGLQFLFEYFSETQRNKGNFPGRFSGRQFSNSRSEMNVSTLELGDSALYLCASSGSSGAYNEQFFGPGTRLTVL.

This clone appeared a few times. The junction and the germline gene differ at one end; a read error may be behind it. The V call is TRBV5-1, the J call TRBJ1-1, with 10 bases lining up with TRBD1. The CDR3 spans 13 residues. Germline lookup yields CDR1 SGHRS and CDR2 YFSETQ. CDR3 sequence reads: CASSWDRGGETFF. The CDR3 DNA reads TGCGCCAGCAGCTGGGACAGGGGAGGTGAAACTTTCTTT.

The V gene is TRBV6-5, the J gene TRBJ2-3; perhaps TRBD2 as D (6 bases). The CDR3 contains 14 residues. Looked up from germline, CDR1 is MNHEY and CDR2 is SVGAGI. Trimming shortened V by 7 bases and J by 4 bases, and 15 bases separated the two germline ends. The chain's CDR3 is CASTLRPGADTQYF. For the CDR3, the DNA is TGTGCCAGCACCCTACGCCCGGGGGCAGATACGCAGTATTTT.

Here the CDR3 reads CAIKQGATEAFF. CDR3 sequence (DNA): TGTGCCATCAAACAGGGGGCGACTGAAGCTTTCTTT. This rearrangement joins TRBV10-3 to TRBJ1-1, with 9 bases fitting TRBD1. V lost 7 bases to trimming and J lost 5 bases; unmatched junction nucleotides: 2. Germline CDR1 ENHRY, CDR2 SYGVKD. CDR3 length: 12 amino acids.

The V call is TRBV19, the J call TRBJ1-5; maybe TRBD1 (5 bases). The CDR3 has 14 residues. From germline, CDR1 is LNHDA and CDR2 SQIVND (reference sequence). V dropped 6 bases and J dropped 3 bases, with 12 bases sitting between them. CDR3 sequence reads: CASRIQDLNQPQHF. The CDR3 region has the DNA TGTGCCAGTAGAATACAGGACCTCAATCAGCCCCAGCATTTT.

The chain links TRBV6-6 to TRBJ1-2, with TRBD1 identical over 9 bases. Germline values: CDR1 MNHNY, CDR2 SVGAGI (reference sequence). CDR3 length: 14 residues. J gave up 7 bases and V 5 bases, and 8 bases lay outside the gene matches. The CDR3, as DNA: TGTGCCAGCAGTACCGGGACAGGGTTAGCTGGCTACACCTTC. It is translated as CASSTGTGLAGYTF.

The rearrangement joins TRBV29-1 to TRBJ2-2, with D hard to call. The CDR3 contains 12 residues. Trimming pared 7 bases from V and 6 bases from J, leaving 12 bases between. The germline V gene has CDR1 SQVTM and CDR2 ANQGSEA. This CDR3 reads CSATLWAGELFF. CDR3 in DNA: TGCAGCGCCACCTTGTGGGCCGGGGAGCTGTTTTTT.

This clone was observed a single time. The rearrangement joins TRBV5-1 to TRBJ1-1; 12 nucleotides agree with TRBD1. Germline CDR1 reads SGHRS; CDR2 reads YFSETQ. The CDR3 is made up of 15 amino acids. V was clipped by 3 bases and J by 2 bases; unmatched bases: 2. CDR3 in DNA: TGCGCCAGCAGCTCGGGACAGGGGGCCAACACTGAAGCTTTCTTT. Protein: CASSSGQGANTEAFF. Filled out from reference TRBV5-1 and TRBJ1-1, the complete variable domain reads KAGVTQTPRYLIKTRGQQVTLSCSPISGHRSVSWYQQTPGQGLQFLFEYFSETQRNKGNFPGRFSGRQFSNSRSEMNVSTLELGDSALYLCASSSGQGANTEAFFGQGTRLTVV.

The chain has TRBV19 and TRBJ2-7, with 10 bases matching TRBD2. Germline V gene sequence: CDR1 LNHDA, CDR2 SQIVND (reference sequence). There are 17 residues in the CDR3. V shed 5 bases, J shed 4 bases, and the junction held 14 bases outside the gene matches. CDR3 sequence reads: CASSPRPGLAVLYEQYF. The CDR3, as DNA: TGTGCCAGTAGTCCTCGCCCCGGACTAGCGGTCCTATACGAGCAGTACTTC.

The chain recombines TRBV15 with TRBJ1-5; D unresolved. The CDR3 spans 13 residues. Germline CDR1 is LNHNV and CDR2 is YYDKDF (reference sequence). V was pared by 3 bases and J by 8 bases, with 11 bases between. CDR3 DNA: TGTGCCACCAGCAGTAAAGGGTTGGAGCCCCAGCATTTT. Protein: CATSSKGLEPQHF.

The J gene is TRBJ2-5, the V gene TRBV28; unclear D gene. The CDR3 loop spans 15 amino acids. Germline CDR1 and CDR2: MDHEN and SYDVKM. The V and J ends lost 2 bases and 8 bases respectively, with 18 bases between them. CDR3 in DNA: TGTGCCAGCAGTTTAATTCGAAGGGTTTATGATACCCAGTACTTC. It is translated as CASSLIRRVYDTQYF.